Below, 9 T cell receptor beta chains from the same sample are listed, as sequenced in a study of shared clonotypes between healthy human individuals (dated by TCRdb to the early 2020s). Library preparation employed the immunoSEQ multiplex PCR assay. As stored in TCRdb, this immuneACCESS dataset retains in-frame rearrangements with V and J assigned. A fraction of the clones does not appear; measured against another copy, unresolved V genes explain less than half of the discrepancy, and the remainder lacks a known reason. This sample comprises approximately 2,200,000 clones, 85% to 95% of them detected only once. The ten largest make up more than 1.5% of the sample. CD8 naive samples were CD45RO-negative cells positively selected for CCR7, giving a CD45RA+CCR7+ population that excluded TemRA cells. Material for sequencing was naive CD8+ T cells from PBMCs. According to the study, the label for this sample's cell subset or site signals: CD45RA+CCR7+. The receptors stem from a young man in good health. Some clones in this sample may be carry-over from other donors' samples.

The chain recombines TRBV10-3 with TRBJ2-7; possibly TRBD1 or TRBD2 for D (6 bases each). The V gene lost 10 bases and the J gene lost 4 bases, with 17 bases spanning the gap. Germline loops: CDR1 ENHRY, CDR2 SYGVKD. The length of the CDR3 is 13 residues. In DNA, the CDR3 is TGTGCCAACCCGAGAGGGGGGCAGTACGAGCAGTACTTC. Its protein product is CANPRGGQYEQYF.

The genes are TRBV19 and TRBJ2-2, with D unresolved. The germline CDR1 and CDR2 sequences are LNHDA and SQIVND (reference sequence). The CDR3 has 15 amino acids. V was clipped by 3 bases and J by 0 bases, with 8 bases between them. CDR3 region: CASSIRQSNTGELFF. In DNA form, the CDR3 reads TGTGCCAGTAGTATCCGACAATCGAACACCGGGGAGCTGTTTTTT.

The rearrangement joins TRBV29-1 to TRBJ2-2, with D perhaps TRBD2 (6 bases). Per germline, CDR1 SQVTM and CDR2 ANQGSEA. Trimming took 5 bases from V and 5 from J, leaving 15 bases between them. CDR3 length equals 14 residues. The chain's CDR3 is CSVSWGSGTGELFF. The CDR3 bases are TGCAGCGTTTCGTGGGGGAGCGGGACCGGGGAGCTGTTTTTT.

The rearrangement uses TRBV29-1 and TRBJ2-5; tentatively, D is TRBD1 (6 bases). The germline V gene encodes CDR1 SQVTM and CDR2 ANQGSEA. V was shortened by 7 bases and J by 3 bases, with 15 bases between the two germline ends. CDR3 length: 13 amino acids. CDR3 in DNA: TGCAGCGGCCAGGGGAGATTGGAAGAGACCCAGTACTTC. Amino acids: CSGQGRLEETQYF.

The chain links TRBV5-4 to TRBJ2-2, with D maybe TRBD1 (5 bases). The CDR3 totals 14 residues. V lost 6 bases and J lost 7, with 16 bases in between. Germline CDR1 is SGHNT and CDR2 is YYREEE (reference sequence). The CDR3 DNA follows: TGTGCCAGCACCGACAGTGAGACGTTCGGGGAGCTGTTTTTT. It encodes CASTDSETFGELFF.

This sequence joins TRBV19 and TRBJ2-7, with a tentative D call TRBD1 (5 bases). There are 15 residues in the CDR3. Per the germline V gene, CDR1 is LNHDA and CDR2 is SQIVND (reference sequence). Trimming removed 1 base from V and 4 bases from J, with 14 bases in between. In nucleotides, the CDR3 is TGTGCCAGTAGTATAGGGCAGGGTCTAAGTTACGAGCAGTACTTC. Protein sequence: CASSIGQGLSYEQYF.

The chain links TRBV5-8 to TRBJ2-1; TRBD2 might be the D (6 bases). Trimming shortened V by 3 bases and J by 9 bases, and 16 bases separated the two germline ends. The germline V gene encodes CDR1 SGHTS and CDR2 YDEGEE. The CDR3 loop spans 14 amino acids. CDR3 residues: CASSWVTSRVEQFF. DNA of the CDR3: TGTGCCAGCAGCTGGGTGACTAGTCGGGTTGAGCAGTTCTTC. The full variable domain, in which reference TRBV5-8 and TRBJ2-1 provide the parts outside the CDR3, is EAGVTQSPTHLIKTRGQQATLRCSPISGHTSVYWYQQALGLGLQFLLWYDEGEERNRGNFPPRFSGRQFPNYSSELNVNALELEDSALYLCASSWVTSRVEQFFGPGTRLTVL.

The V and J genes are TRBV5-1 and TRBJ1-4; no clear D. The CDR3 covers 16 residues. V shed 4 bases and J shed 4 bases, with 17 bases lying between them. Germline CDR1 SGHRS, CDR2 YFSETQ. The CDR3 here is CASSPAGIGLNEKLFF. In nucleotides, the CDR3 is TGCGCCAGCAGCCCGGCTGGTATAGGGCTTAATGAAAAACTGTTTTTT.

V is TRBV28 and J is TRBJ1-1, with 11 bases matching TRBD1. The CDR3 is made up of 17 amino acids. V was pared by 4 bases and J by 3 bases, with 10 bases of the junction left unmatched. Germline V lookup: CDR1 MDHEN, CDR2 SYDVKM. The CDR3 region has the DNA TGTGCCAGCAGTTCCCGGACAGGGGGCGCCCAGGACACTGAAGCTTTCTTT. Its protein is CASSSRTGGAQDTEAFF. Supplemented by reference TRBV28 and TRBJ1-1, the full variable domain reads DVKVTQSSRYLVKRTGEKVFLECVQDMDHENMFWYRQDPGLGLRLIYFSYDVKMKEKGDIPEGYSVSREKKERFSLILESASTNQTSMYLCASSSRTGGAQDTEAFFGQGTRLTVV.